This T cell receptor (beta chain) was captured in a study of CD8 T cells in ankylosing spondylitis. Study outcomes and limitations: Blood of patients with ankylosing spondylitis appeared to be characterized by a TCR beta motif of eight highly homologous variants. In reactive arthritis synovial fluid and blood, some motif variants had been reported before. Clones tied to disease were said to be significantly enriched in matched ankylosing spondylitis synovial fluid. Disease-linked clones bore a CD8+ phenotype, appearing relatively rarely in peripheral blood.

Note on this clonotype: No antigen is known for it.

This CDR3 spans 14 amino acids. Trimming removed 1 base at V and 3 bases at J, with 11 bases between. The germline gives CDR1 SGHRS, CDR2 YFSETQ. TCRdb reprocessed the 5' RACE reads via MiXCR and lists one record per CDR3 protein. Among around 770,000 distinct CDR3 sequences listed, roughly 12% were seen once. Specimen: blood, either unsorted or a sorted T cell fraction (not recorded which). The receptor comes from a male donor with ankylosing spondylitis. The genes are TRBV5-1 and TRBJ2-7; D uncertain. The DNA of the CDR3 is TGCGCCAGCAGCTTGATAACTTTCAACTACGAGCAGTACTTC. Translation: CASSLITFNYEQYF.